This TCR beta chain derives from a study of T cell responses to AZD1222 COVID-19 vaccine. Looking at the study overall: The analysis combined second doses at about 4 or about 12 weeks.

In its sample, this clone was seen once. Some clones are missing from TCRdb's copy, which holds only in-frame ones; the method was immunoSEQ multiplex PCR. The table shows 80,000 or so clones, with 85% to 90% occurring only once. In germline, CDR1 is SGHKS, CDR2 YYEKEE (reference sequence). Between the trimmed V and J ends, which lost 5 bases and 4 bases, there was a span of 15 bases. The CDR3 extends over 14 amino acids. This TCR came from an adult in good health. The starting material was peripheral blood, obtained on day 0 of AZD1222 vaccination. V gene TRBV5-5 combines with J gene TRBJ2-5, with D perhaps TRBD1 or TRBD2 (5 bases each). The CDR3 DNA reads TGTGCCAGCAGTCTCACAGGAGGAGGAGAGACCCAGTACTTC. This sequence encodes CASSLTGGGETQYF.